These 28 T cell receptor beta chains were sequenced from one sample in a study of shared clonotypes between healthy human individuals. Some clones are missing from TCRdb's copy, which holds only in-frame ones; the method was immunoSEQ multiplex PCR. This sample has 2 million to 2.5 million clones, with nearly 97% found just once. Sample: naive CD4+ T cells sorted from blood. Noted subset: CD45RA+ positively selected. The receptors come from a young man in good health.

This chain connects TRBV29-1 to TRBJ2-7; D call uncertain. Germline V CDR1 and CDR2: SQVTM, ANQGSEA. This CDR3 contains 11 residues. V was clipped by 0 bases and J by 10 bases, with 10 bases between them. The CDR3 region has the DNA TGCAGCGTTGAAGATAGGTGGGTCCAGTACTTC. It encodes CSVEDRWVQYF.

The chain joins TRBV9 to TRBJ1-2; D perhaps matches TRBD1 (6 bases). CDR3 size: 13 residues. Germline-derived CDR1 and CDR2 are SGDLS and YYNGEE. V lost 4 bases, J lost 3 bases, and 10 bases lay in between. The CDR3 is CASSLGGHYGYTF. CDR3 DNA: TGTGCCAGCAGCCTCGGGGGGCACTATGGCTACACCTTC.

J is TRBJ2-7 and V is TRBV5-1; TRBD2 aligns across 11 bases. The ends lost 1 base at V and 0 bases at J; junction bases unmatched: 12. Germline CDR1 SGHRS, CDR2 YFSETQ. CDR3 length: 19 amino acids. In DNA, the CDR3 is TGCGCCAGCAGCTTGAGGGCTGGGACTAGCGGTTCCACCTCCTACGAGCAGTACTTC. Its protein is CASSLRAGTSGSTSYEQYF.

This clone appeared once. The chain is built from TRBV27 and TRBJ2-6, with D unclear. The CDR3 runs 19 residues. Trimming removed 1 base at V and 0 bases at J, with 16 bases between. Per germline, CDR1 MNHEY and CDR2 SMNVEV (reference sequence). The CDR3 region is CASSLFERSGNSGANVLTF. Here the CDR3 DNA reads TGTGCCAGCAGTTTATTTGAGCGTTCAGGAAACTCTGGGGCCAACGTCCTGACTTTC.

V is TRBV9 and J is TRBJ2-7; 7 nucleotides match TRBD2. The germline gives CDR1 SGDLS, CDR2 YYNGEE. CDR3 length: 16 residues. V lost 3 bases to trimming and J lost 4 bases; unmatched junction nucleotides: 13. The CDR3 sequence is CASSGRPTSSQYEQYF. The CDR3 DNA is TGTGCCAGCAGCGGGCGTCCGACTAGCTCGCAGTACGAGCAGTACTTC.

The V gene is TRBV2, the J gene TRBJ2-2, with 8 bases fitting TRBD1. Germline CDR1 SNHLY, CDR2 FYNNEI. The CDR3 consists of 14 residues. V was pared by 6 bases and J by 7 bases, with 7 bases of the junction left unmatched. The CDR3: CASSPRQGIGELFF. Written as DNA, the CDR3 is TGTGCCAGCAGCCCCAGACAGGGGATCGGGGAGCTGTTTTTT.

The rearrangement joins TRBV5-1 to TRBJ2-5; maybe TRBD2 (6 bases). V dropped 6 bases and J dropped 2 bases, with 17 bases sitting between them. Germline assignment: CDR1 SGHRS and CDR2 YFSETQ. This CDR3 comprises 15 residues. CDR3 amino acids: CASNLFAGNQETQYF. The CDR3 nucleotides are TGCGCCAGCAACTTATTCGCGGGAAATCAAGAGACCCAGTACTTC.

V and J are TRBV6-5 and TRBJ2-7, with 9 positions matching TRBD1. The CDR3 runs to 15 residues. V trimming: 0 bases; J trimming: 3 bases; junction bases outside the gene matches: 3. Germline CDR1 and CDR2: MNHEY and SVGAGI. The CDR3 nucleotides are TGTGCCAGCAGTTACTCGACAGGGGGGGACTACGAGCAGTACTTC. Amino acids: CASSYSTGGDYEQYF.

The chain combines TRBV21-1 with TRBJ1-1; the D call TRBD1 from the table was never checked on the DNA. TRBV21-1 is classified as a pseudogene. The CDR3 runs 14 residues. The CDR3 sequence is CASSKVTANTEAFF. CDR3 DNA: TGTGCCAGCAGCAAAGTGACAGCGAACACTGAAGCTTTCTTT.

The V call is TRBV6-5, the J call TRBJ1-1; TRBD1 might be the D (6 bases). The CDR3 consists of 13 residues. Deletions cut 6 bases from V and 2 bases from J, with 10 bases between. Germline CDR1 is MNHEY and CDR2 is SVGAGI. The chain's CDR3 is CASRRDKNTEAFF. CDR3 sequence (DNA): TGTGCCAGCAGGCGGGACAAAAACACTGAAGCTTTCTTT.

This chain links TRBV29-1 with TRBJ2-7; TRBD1 matches at 7 bases. V lost 6 bases to trimming and J lost 1 base; unmatched junction nucleotides: 6. From germline, CDR1 is SQVTM and CDR2 ANQGSEA. This CDR3 has 13 residues. Written as DNA, the CDR3 is TGCAGCGTCGACAGGGAAGAGTCCTACGAGCAGTACTTC. Amino acids: CSVDREESYEQYF.

V and J are TRBV9 and TRBJ1-2; 7 bases fit TRBD1. The CDR3 consists of 14 residues. Germline CDR1 is SGDLS and CDR2 is YYNGEE. The J segment lost 4 bases and the V segment lost 0 bases, leaving 3 bases of the junction unmatched. The CDR3 DNA is TGTGCCAGCAGCGTAGAAGGGGGCCTCTATGGCTACACCTTC. Translated: CASSVEGGLYGYTF.

V is TRBV6-1 and J is TRBJ1-5; TRBD1 might be the D (5 bases). The CDR3 sequence is 14 residues long. Trimming stripped 1 base from V and 6 bases from J, with 10 bases between. Germline CDR1 is MNHNS and CDR2 is SASEGT. The CDR3 loop is CASSEVGGLQPQHF. The CDR3 coding sequence is TGTGCCAGCAGTGAAGTCGGGGGACTTCAGCCCCAGCATTTT.

Comments on this clone: Other DNA sequences within the sample encode an identical CDR3. The chain links TRBV5-1 to TRBJ1-1; no reliable D call. The V gene's germline CDR1 is SGHRS and CDR2 YFSETQ. Trimming pared 4 bases from V and 0 bases from J, leaving 1 base between. This CDR3 is built from 11 residues. The CDR3 DNA reads as TGCGCCAGCAGCCTGAACACTGAAGCTTTCTTT. Amino acids: CASSLNTEAFF.

The chain links TRBV29-1 to TRBJ1-4; D is unresolved. The CDR3 totals 13 residues. The germline V and J ends were trimmed by 7 bases and 0 bases, with 9 bases remaining between them. Germline CDR1 and CDR2: SQVTM and ANQGSEA. CDR3 DNA sequence: TGCAGCGCACGACGGACAACTAATGAAAAACTGTTTTTT. Translating gives CSARRTTNEKLFF.

In regard to this clone: At the DNA level, this CDR3 is encoded by other sequences in the same sample as well. The chain links TRBV4-2 to TRBJ1-1, with a weak D call TRBD1 (6 bases). Trimming left V 1 base short and J 2 bases short, with 8 bases between. The CDR3 is 14 residues long. Germline assignment: CDR1 LGHNA and CDR2 YNFKEQ. The CDR3 DNA sequence: TGTGCCAGCAGCCAAGTTGGGGGCAACACTGAAGCTTTCTTT. Its translation is CASSQVGGNTEAFF.

This sequence joins TRBV29-1 and TRBJ2-7, with D possibly TRBD1 on 6 matching bases. Germline V gene sequence: CDR1 SQVTM, CDR2 ANQGSEA. Trimming removed 5 bases from V and 0 bases from J, with 11 bases in between. The CDR3 loop spans 13 amino acids. This CDR3 reads CSVNTGHSYEQYF. The CDR3 coding sequence is TGCAGCGTTAATACGGGACACTCCTACGAGCAGTACTTC.

The chain uses TRBV28 and TRBJ2-1; 7 bases line up with TRBD2. Unmatched junction bases numbered 4, after V lost 1 base and J lost 1 base. This CDR3 is built from 16 residues. Per germline, CDR1 MDHEN and CDR2 SYDVKM. The CDR3 region is CASSLSAAGSYNEQFF. Here the CDR3 DNA reads TGTGCCAGCAGTTTATCTGCAGCGGGGTCCTACAATGAGCAGTTCTTC.

The chain uses TRBV6-5 and TRBJ2-7; 9 bases are a match to TRBD1. Trimming removed 6 bases from V and 4 bases from J; junction bases left unmatched: 10. The CDR3 runs 15 residues. Germline CDR1 is MNHEY and CDR2 is SVGAGI. CDR3 in amino acids: CASRAGTGSAYEQYF. The CDR3 coding sequence is TGTGCCAGCAGGGCAGGGACAGGGTCGGCGTACGAGCAGTACTTC.

Points on this clone: Additional DNA sequences in this sample encode the identical CDR3. DNA for the CDR3: TGTGCCAGCAGCAGGGGATCTGGAAACACCATATATTTT. Amino acids: CASSRGSGNTIYF. V and J are TRBV6-5 and TRBJ1-3; possible D gene TRBD1, 6 bases. The CDR3 loop spans 13 amino acids. V dropped 6 bases and J dropped 1 base, with 7 bases sitting between them. Germline CDR1 reads MNHEY; CDR2 reads SVGAGI.

This rearrangement joins TRBV10-3 to TRBJ2-7, with 7 bases lining up with TRBD1. CDR1 is ENHRY and CDR2 is SYGVKD in the germline V gene. V trimming: 6 bases; J trimming: 7 bases; junction bases outside the gene matches: 12. This CDR3 has 14 amino acids. CDR3 amino acids: CAISVQGTSGEQYF. The CDR3 nucleotides read TGTGCCATCAGCGTACAGGGGACCTCCGGGGAGCAGTACTTC.

V usage is TRBV5-1 and J usage is TRBJ2-7, with D unclear. This CDR3 is 15 amino acids long. V shed 0 bases and J shed 2 bases, with 12 bases lying between them. Germline lookup yields CDR1 SGHRS and CDR2 YFSETQ. The CDR3 sequence is CASSLADSSTYEQYF. The DNA for the CDR3 is TGCGCCAGCAGCTTGGCTGACTCAAGCACCTACGAGCAGTACTTC.

This chain connects TRBV11-2 to TRBJ1-1; D is ambiguous. CDR1 and CDR2 from the germline V gene are SGHAT and FQNNGV. This CDR3 contains 13 residues. With 0 bases removed from V and 10 bases from J, the gap between germline ends came to 12 bases. The chain's CDR3 is CASSLDGVLGAFF. The CDR3 nucleotides read TGTGCCAGCAGCTTAGACGGCGTCCTCGGAGCTTTCTTT.

A remark on this clone: The sample contains more than one DNA sequence encoding this CDR3. The V gene is TRBV19, the J gene TRBJ1-5; tentatively, D is TRBD1 (6 bases). The CDR3 extends over 13 amino acids. The V end lost 8 bases, the J end lost 4 bases, and 12 bases lay between the germline ends. From germline, CDR1 is LNHDA and CDR2 SQIVND (reference sequence). The CDR3 region is CASSTGPNQPQHF. CDR3 in DNA: TGTGCCAGTTCGACAGGCCCAAATCAGCCCCAGCATTTT.

The genes are TRBV18 and TRBJ1-3, with no clear D. The CDR3 is 15 amino acids. Germline lookup yields CDR1 KGHSH and CDR2 LQKENI. V dropped 3 bases and J dropped 0 bases, with 9 bases sitting between them. CDR3 loop: CASSPSSSSGNTIYF. CDR3 DNA: TGTGCCAGCTCACCGAGCAGTAGCTCTGGAAACACCATATATTTT. Based on the CDR3 plus reference TRBV18 and TRBJ1-3, the full variable domain is NAGVMQNPRHLVRRRGQEARLRCSPMKGHSHVYWYRQLPEEGLKFMVYLQKENIIDESGMPKERFSAEFPKEGPSILRIQQVVRGDSAAYFCASSPSSSSGNTIYFGEGSWLTVV.

The rearrangement links TRBV7-9 to TRBJ2-5; TRBD2 matches at 7 bases. J was trimmed by 5 bases and V by 4 bases; bases with no gene match: 13. This CDR3 comprises 16 residues. Germline V gives CDR1 SEHNR, CDR2 FQNEAQ (reference sequence). DNA of the CDR3: TGTGCCAGCAGCTATAGAGCGGGGCTCGGGGAGGAGACCCAGTACTTC. It encodes CASSYRAGLGEETQYF.

This chain uses TRBV5-4 with TRBJ2-1, with TRBD2 identical over 12 bases. The V and J ends lost 0 bases and 10 bases, in that order; junction bases with no gene match: 5. CDR1 is SGHNT, CDR2 YYREEE, per germline (reference sequence). The CDR3 spans 15 residues. CDR3 DNA sequence: TGTGCCAGCAGCTTGGTTCTAGCGGGAGGGAAAGAGCAGTTCTTC. It translates to CASSLVLAGGKEQFF.

This sequence joins TRBV6-9 and TRBJ1-1; the match to TRBD1 covers 8 bases. The germline V gene has CDR1 MNHGY and CDR2 SVAAGI. With V trimmed by 8 bases and J by 6 bases, 2 bases remained unmatched. This CDR3 is built from 11 residues. This CDR3 reads CASQGAAEAFF. CDR3 nucleotide sequence: TGTGCCAGCCAGGGGGCCGCTGAAGCTTTCTTT.